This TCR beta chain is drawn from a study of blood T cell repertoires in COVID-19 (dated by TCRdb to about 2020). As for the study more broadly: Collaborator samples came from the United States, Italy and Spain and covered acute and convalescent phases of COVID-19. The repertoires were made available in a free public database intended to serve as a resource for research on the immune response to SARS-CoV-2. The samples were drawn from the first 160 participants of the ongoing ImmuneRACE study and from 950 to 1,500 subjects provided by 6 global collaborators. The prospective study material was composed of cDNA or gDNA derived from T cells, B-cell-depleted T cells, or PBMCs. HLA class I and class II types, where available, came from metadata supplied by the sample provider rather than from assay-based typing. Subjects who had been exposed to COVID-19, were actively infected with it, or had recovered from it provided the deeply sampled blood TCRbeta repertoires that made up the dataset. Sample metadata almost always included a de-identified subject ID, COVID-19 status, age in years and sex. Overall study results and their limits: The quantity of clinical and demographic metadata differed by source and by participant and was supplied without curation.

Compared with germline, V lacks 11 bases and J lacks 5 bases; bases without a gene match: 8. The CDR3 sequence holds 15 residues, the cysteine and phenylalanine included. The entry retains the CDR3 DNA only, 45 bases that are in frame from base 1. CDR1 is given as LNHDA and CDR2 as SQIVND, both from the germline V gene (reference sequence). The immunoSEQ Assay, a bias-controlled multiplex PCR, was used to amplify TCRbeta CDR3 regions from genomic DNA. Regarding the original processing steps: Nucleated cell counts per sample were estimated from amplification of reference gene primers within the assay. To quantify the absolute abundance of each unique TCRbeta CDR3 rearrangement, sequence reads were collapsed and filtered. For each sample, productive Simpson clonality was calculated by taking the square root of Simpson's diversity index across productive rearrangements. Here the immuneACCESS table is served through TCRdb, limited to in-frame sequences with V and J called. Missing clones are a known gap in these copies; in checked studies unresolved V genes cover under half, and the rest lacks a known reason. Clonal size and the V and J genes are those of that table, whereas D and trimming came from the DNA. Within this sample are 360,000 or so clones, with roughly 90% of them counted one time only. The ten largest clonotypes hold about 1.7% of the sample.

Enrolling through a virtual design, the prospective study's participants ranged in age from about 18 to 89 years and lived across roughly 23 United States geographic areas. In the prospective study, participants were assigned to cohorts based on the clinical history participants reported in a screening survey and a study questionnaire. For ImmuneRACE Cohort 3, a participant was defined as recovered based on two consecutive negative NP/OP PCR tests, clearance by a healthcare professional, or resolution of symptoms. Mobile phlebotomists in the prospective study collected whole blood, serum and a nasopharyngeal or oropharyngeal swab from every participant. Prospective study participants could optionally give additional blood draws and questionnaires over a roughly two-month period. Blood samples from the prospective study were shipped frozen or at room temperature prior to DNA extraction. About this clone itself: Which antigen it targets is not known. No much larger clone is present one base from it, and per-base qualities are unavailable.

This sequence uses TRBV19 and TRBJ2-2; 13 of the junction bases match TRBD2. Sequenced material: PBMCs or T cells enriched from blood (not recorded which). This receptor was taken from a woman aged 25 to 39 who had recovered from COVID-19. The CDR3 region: CAVQPTSGRTGELFF. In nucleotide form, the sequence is TGTGCCGTACAACCGACTAGCGGGAGGACCGGGGAGCTGTTTTTT.